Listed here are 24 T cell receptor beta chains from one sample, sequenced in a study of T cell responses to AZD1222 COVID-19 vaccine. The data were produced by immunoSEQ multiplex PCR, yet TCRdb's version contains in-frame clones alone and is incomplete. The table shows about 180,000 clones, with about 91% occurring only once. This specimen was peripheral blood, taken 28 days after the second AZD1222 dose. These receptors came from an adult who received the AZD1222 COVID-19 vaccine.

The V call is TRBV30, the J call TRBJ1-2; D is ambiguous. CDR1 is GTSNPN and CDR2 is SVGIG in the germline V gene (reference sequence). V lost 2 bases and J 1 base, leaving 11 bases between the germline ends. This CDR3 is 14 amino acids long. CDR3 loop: CAWSPGRSNYGYTF. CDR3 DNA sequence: TGTGCCTGGAGTCCCGGGAGGAGTAACTATGGCTACACCTTC.

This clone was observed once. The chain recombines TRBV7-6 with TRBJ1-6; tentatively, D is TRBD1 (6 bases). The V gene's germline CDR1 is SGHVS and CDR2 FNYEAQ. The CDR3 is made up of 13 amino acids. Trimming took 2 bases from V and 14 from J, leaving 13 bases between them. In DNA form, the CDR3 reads TGTGCCAGCAGCTTATCGGACAGCCGTTCCCTCCACTTT. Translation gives CASSLSDSRSLHF.

The CDR3 loop reads CASSLPPGAYEQYF. The CDR3 bases are TGTGCCAGCAGCTTGCCCCCAGGGGCCTACGAGCAGTACTTC. The chain couples TRBV5-5 to TRBJ2-7, with D possibly matching TRBD1 (6 bases). Trimming left V 1 base short and J 2 bases short, with 10 bases between. CDR3 length equals 14 residues. Germline CDR1 is SGHKS and CDR2 is YYEKEE (reference sequence).

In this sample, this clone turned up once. The CDR3 region is CASSIFSFAGYPPDTQYF. The CDR3 DNA follows: TGTGCCAGTAGTATATTCTCCTTTGCGGGGTATCCCCCAGATACGCAGTATTTT. The chain combines TRBV19 with TRBJ2-3; weak D call: TRBD2 (6 bases). V lost 2 bases and J 4 bases, leaving 22 bases between the germline ends. The germline gives CDR1 LNHDA, CDR2 SQIVND (reference sequence). This CDR3 spans 18 amino acids.

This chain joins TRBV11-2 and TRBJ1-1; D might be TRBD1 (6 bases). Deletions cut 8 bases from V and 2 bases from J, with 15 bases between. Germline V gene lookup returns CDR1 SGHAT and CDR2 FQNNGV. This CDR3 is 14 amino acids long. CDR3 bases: TGTGCCAGCGGCCAGACAGGAATCAACACTGAAGCTTTCTTT. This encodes CASGQTGINTEAFF.

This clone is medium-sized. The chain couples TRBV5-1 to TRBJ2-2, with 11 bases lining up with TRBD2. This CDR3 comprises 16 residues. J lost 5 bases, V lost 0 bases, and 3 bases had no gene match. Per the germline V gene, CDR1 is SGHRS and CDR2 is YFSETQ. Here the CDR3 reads CASSLVAGGPTGELFF. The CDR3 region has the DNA TGCGCCAGCAGCTTGGTAGCGGGGGGGCCGACCGGGGAGCTGTTTTTT.

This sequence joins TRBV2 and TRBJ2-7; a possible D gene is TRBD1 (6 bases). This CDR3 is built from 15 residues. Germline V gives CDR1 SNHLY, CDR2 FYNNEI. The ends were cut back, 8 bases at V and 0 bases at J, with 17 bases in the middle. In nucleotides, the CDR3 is TGTGCCAGCGGACAGTCTTCTATAGTCTCCTACGAGCAGTACTTC. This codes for CASGQSSIVSYEQYF.

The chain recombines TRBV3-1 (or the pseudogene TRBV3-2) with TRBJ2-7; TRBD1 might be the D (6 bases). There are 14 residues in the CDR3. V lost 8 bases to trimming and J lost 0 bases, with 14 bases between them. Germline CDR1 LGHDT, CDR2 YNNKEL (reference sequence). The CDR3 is CASAEGVSSYEQYF. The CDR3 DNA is TGTGCCAGCGCCGAGGGGGTGTCCTCCTACGAGCAGTACTTC.

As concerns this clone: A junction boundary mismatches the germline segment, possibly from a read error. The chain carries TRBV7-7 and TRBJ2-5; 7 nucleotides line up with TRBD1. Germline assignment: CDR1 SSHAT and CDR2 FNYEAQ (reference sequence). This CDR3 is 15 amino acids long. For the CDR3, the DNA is TGTGCTAGCAGCCAAACCCCCGACAGGGCTGAGACCCAGTACTTC. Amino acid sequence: CASSQTPDRAETQYF.

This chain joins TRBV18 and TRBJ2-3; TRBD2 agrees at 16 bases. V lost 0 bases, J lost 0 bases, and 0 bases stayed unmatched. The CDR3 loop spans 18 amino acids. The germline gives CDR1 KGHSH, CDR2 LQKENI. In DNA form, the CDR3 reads TGTGCCAGCTCACCACCGGGACTAGCGGGGGGGAGCACAGATACGCAGTATTTT. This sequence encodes CASSPPGLAGGSTDTQYF.

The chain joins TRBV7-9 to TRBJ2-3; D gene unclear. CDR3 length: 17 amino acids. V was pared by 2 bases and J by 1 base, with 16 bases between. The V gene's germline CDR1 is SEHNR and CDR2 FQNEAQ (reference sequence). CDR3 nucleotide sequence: TGTGCCAGCAGCTTATTTATCCGGGTAGAGGGCACAGATACGCAGTATTTT. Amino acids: CASSLFIRVEGTDTQYF.

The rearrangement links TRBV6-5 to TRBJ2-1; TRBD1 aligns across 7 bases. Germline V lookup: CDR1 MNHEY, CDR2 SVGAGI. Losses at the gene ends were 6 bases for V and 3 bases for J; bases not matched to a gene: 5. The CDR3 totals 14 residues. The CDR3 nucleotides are TGTGCCAGCAGCGCCCGGGACAGCTACAATGAGCAGTTCTTC. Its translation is CASSARDSYNEQFF.

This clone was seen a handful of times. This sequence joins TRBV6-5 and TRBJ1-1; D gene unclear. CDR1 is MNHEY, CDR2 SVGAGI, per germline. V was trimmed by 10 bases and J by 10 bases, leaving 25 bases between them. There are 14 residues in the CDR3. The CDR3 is CAITKTTLGWGAFF. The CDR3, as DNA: TGTGCCATCACCAAAACAACTTTGGGGTGGGGAGCTTTCTTT.

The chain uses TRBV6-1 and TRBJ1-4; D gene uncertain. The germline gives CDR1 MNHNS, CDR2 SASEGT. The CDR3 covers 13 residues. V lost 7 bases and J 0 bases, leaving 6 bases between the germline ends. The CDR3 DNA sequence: TGTGCCAGCATGCAGACAACTAATGAAAAACTGTTTTTT. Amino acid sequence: CASMQTTNEKLFF.

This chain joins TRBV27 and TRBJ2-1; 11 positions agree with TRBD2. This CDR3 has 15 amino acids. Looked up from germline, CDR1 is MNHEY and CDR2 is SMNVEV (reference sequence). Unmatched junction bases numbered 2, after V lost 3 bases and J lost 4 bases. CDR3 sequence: CASSFSGGAYNEQFF. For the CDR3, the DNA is TGTGCCAGCAGTTTTAGCGGGGGGGCGTACAATGAGCAGTTCTTC.

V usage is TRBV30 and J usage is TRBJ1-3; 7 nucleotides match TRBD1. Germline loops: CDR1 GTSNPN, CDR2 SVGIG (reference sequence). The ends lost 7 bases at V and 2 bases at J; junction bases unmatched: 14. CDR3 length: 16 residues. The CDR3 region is CASRRGPGRAGNTIYF. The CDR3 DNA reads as TGTGCCTCCCGGAGGGGGCCCGGTCGGGCTGGAAACACCATATATTTT.

Here the CDR3 DNA reads TGTGCCAGCTCAGCGGGACAGGGGAGGAACACTGAAGCTTTCTTT. Protein: CASSAGQGRNTEAFF. V gene TRBV18 combines with J gene TRBJ1-1, with 10 positions matching TRBD1. The CDR3 length is 15 residues. Germline V CDR1 and CDR2: KGHSH, LQKENI. The V gene end was trimmed by 5 bases and the J gene end by 1 base; junction bases not matched to a gene: 4.

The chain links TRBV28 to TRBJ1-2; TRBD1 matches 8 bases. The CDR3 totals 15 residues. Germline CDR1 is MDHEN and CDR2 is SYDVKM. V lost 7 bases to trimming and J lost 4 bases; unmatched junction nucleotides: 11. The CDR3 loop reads CASIIRQGAVYGYTF. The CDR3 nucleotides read TGTGCCAGCATCATAAGGCAGGGGGCCGTCTATGGCTACACCTTC.

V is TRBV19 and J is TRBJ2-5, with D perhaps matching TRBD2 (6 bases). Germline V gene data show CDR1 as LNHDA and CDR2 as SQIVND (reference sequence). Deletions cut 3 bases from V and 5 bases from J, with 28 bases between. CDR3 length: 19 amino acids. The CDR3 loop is CASSIQLTSTFGTRETQYF. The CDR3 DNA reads TGTGCCAGTAGTATCCAATTAACTAGCACATTTGGCACAAGGGAGACCCAGTACTTC.

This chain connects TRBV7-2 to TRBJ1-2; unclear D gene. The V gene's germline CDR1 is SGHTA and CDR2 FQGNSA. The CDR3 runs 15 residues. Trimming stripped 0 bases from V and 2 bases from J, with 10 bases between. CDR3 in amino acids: CASSLAGKENYGYTF. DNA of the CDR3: TGTGCCAGCAGCTTAGCTGGCAAGGAGAACTATGGCTACACCTTC.

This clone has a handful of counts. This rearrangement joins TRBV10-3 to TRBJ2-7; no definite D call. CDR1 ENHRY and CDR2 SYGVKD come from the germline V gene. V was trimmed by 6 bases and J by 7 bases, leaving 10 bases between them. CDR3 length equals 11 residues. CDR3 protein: CAISSLGEQYF. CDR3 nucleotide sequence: TGTGCCATCAGCTCTTTGGGGGAGCAGTACTTC.

The CDR3 nucleotides are TGCGCCAGCAGCTTGGCCAGTTCAGATTCACCCCTCCACTTT. It yields the protein CASSLASSDSPLHF. The V gene is TRBV5-1, the J gene TRBJ1-6; D remains ambiguous. V shed 0 bases and J shed 8 bases, with 9 bases lying between them. Germline lookup yields CDR1 SGHRS and CDR2 YFSETQ. The CDR3 runs to 14 residues.

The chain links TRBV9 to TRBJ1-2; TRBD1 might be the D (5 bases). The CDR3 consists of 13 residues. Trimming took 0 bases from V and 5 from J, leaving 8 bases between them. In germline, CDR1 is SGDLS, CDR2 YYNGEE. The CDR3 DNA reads TGTGCCAGCAGCGTAGGGGGGTTGTATGGCTACACCTTC. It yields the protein CASSVGGLYGYTF.

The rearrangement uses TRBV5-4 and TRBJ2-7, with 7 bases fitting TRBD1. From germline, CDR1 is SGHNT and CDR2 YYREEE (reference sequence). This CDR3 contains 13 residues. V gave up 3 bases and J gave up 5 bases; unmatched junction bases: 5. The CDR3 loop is CASSSTGRDEQYF. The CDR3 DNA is TGTGCCAGCAGCTCGACAGGGAGAGACGAGCAGTACTTC. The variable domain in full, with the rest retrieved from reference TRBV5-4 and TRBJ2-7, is ETGVTQSPTHLIKTRGQQVTLRCSSQSGHNTVSWYQQALGQGPQFIFQYYREEENGRGNFPPRFSGLQFPNYSSELNVNALELDDSALYLCASSSTGRDEQYFGPGTRLTVT.